These 32 T cell receptor beta chains were sequenced from one sample in a study of T cells expressing NK-cell markers. TCRdb re-called the 5' RACE reads; every CDR3 protein appears as one record, without DNA. This listing includes over 350,000 distinct CDR3 sequences. Input material: blood T cells: a sorted CD56 or NKG2C T cell subset, CD4+ or CD8+ T cells, or bulk PBMC T cells (not recorded which). These receptors all come from a woman aged 45-60 years in good health.

V usage is TRBV12-3 or TRBV12-4 and J usage is TRBJ2-7; TCRdb's assignment of TRBD1 cannot be checked, as there is no DNA. The CDR3 extends over 15 amino acids. The CDR3 here is CASSPYSRGTYEQYF.

This chain connects TRBV5-1 to TRBJ2-1; TCRdb outputs TRBD2, but without DNA this stays unchecked. Germline V gene sequence: CDR1 SGHRS, CDR2 YFSETQ. CDR3 length equals 13 residues. CDR3 in amino acids: CASSLAGSGEQFF. The whole variable domain, filled in from reference TRBV5-1 and TRBJ2-1, reads KAGVTQTPRYLIKTRGQQVTLSCSPISGHRSVSWYQQTPGQGLQFLFEYFSETQRNKGNFPGRFSGRQFSNSRSEMNVSTLELGDSALYLCASSLAGSGEQFFGPGTRLTVL.

V gene TRBV20-1 combines with J gene TRBJ2-7; the D call of TRBD1 rests on TCRdb alone, since no DNA is present to check it. The V gene's germline CDR1 is DFQATT and CDR2 SNEGSKA (reference sequence). The CDR3 sequence is 15 residues long. The CDR3 here is CSARDLGGSLDEQYF.

This chain joins TRBV2 and TRBJ2-7; TCRdb reports TRBD1, a call that lacks DNA to check it against. The CDR3 contains 13 residues. Germline V lookup: CDR1 SNHLY, CDR2 FYNNEI. The CDR3 spells CASTEGTGDEQYF.

The chain has TRBV20-1 and TRBJ2-7. Germline values: CDR1 DFQATT, CDR2 SNEGSKA (reference sequence). The CDR3 extends over 14 amino acids. CDR3 loop: CSAAFGSSSYEQYF.

This chain links TRBV6-2 or TRBV6-3 with TRBJ2-2; TCRdb calls TRBD1, which cannot be checked without DNA. Germline V CDR1 and CDR2: MNHEY, SVGEGT. This CDR3 contains 15 residues. The CDR3 protein is CASGGALSNTGELFF.

V is TRBV3-1 and J is TRBJ2-1; TCRdb indicates TRBD2, and absent DNA this call remains unverified. This CDR3 region has 17 residues. Germline V lookup: CDR1 LGHDT, CDR2 YNNKEL (reference sequence). The CDR3 spells CASSQEVGLAGGWRQFF.

The chain is built from TRBV10-3 and TRBJ2-1; with no DNA, the TCRdb D assignment of TRBD2 cannot be verified. From germline, CDR1 is ENHRY and CDR2 SYGVKD. The CDR3 has 16 amino acids. The CDR3 is CAISDRVGGSYNEQFF.

The gene calls are TRBV7-3 and TRBJ1-1. The CDR3 has 13 residues. Per the germline V gene, CDR1 is SGHTA and CDR2 is FQGTGA. This CDR3 is CASSSPEDTEAFF.

The rearrangement links TRBV6-1 to TRBJ1-5; with no DNA, the TCRdb D assignment of TRBD1 cannot be verified. This CDR3 comprises 15 residues. Germline V lookup: CDR1 MNHNS, CDR2 SASEGT. CDR3 in amino acids: CASREDRYSNQPQHF.

The rearrangement links TRBV29-1 to TRBJ2-5. The length of the CDR3 is 13 residues. Germline V gene lookup returns CDR1 SQVTM and CDR2 ANQGSEA. The CDR3 loop reads CSVDSVGGETQYF.

The rearrangement uses TRBV5-1 and TRBJ2-5; checking the TCRdb D call of TRBD1 is not possible without DNA. The CDR3 covers 17 residues. In germline, CDR1 is SGHRS, CDR2 YFSETQ. The CDR3 protein is CASSLVDRGRFQETQYF.

The V and J genes are TRBV5-1 and TRBJ2-4; TCRdb names TRBD2, which stays unverified in the absence of DNA. Germline V gives CDR1 SGHRS, CDR2 YFSETQ. The CDR3 runs to 15 residues. The CDR3 protein is CASSQDGGRRGIQYF.

V usage is TRBV13 and J usage is TRBJ1-3. Germline CDR1 and CDR2: PRHDT and FYEKMQ (reference sequence). This CDR3 region has 16 residues. CDR3 sequence: CASSSPTGLSGNTIYF.

V is TRBV20-1 and J is TRBJ2-5; the D gene TCRdb calls, TRBD1, cannot be checked with no DNA. The CDR3 extends over 13 amino acids. Germline CDR1 reads DFQATT; CDR2 reads SNEGSKA (reference sequence). CDR3 amino acids: CSAGSGFQETQYF.

The V call is TRBV7-2, the J call TRBJ2-5. The germline CDR1 and CDR2 sequences are SGHTA and FQGNSA. This CDR3 has 12 residues. CDR3: CASSRSLETQYF.

The chain is built from TRBV5-1 and TRBJ2-1; TCRdb proposes TRBD2, but this gene call is untestable without DNA. Germline assignment: CDR1 SGHRS and CDR2 YFSETQ. The CDR3 runs 16 residues. CDR3 loop: CASRGLAGEPHNEQFF.

This chain joins TRBV12-3 or TRBV12-4 and TRBJ1-2; checking the TCRdb D call of TRBD1 is not possible without DNA. This CDR3 spans 14 amino acids. CDR3 residues: CASSLDRSRYGYTF.

The chain uses TRBV7-2 and TRBJ2-3; the TRBD2 assignment by TCRdb is unverifiable without DNA. Germline V CDR1 and CDR2: SGHTA, FQGNSA. The CDR3 sequence is 18 residues long. CDR3 loop: CASSRGLAGGFPPDTQYF.

The rearrangement uses TRBV20-1 and TRBJ2-1; the D gene TCRdb calls, TRBD2, cannot be checked with no DNA. CDR1 is DFQATT and CDR2 is SNEGSKA in the germline V gene (reference sequence). This CDR3 is 13 amino acids long. CDR3 loop: CSARSGGVGEQFF.

The chain combines TRBV10-3 with TRBJ1-1. This CDR3 spans 13 amino acids. Germline V gives CDR1 ENHRY, CDR2 SYGVKD. The CDR3 here is CAIIGQANTEAFF.

V usage is TRBV20-1 and J usage is TRBJ2-1. The CDR3 spans 11 residues. CDR1 and CDR2 (germline): DFQATT, SNEGSKA (reference sequence). The CDR3 here is CSAKEGIEQFF.

The rearrangement links TRBV20-1 to TRBJ2-5; TCRdb lists TRBD1, though no DNA is available to test this call. Germline CDR1 DFQATT, CDR2 SNEGSKA (reference sequence). This CDR3 is built from 16 residues. The CDR3 sequence: CSARVDRGIPQETQYF.

The J gene is TRBJ1-2, the V gene TRBV12-3 or TRBV12-4. This CDR3 comprises 13 residues. The CDR3 protein is CASSFSSLYGYTF.

The V gene is TRBV6-6, the J gene TRBJ2-4; the D call from TCRdb, TRBD1, cannot be confirmed without DNA. The CDR3 contains 13 residues. CDR1 MNHNY and CDR2 SVGAGI come from the germline V gene (reference sequence). The CDR3 protein is CASSPPGTNIQYF.

CDR3 in amino acids: CASQEENTIYF. This sequence joins TRBV6-5 and TRBJ1-3. The germline V gene has CDR1 MNHEY and CDR2 SVGAGI. CDR3 length: 11 amino acids.

This rearrangement joins TRBV20-1 to TRBJ2-3; the TRBD1 assignment by TCRdb is unverifiable without DNA. This CDR3 spans 15 amino acids. The germline CDR1 and CDR2 sequences are DFQATT and SNEGSKA (reference sequence). CDR3 region: CSVPPGQGRGDTQYF.

The genes are TRBV12-3 or TRBV12-4 and TRBJ1-1; lacking DNA, the TRBD1 call made by TCRdb goes unchecked. The CDR3 extends over 14 amino acids. The CDR3 loop is CASSFNERGTEAFF.

The J gene is TRBJ2-7, the V gene TRBV4-1; TCRdb proposes TRBD1, but this gene call is untestable without DNA. This CDR3 region has 18 residues. CDR1 is MGHRA, CDR2 YSYEKL, per germline. CDR3 loop: CASSLSESGRGFIYEQYF.

The chain couples TRBV12-3 or TRBV12-4 to TRBJ2-1; absent DNA, TCRdb's TRBD2 call cannot be checked. This CDR3 comprises 15 residues. CDR3: CASGSTRVGYNEQFF.

The V call is TRBV18, the J call TRBJ2-1; the D call from TCRdb, TRBD2, cannot be confirmed without DNA. The CDR3 covers 14 residues. CDR1 and CDR2 from the germline V gene are KGHSH and LQKENI. The CDR3 sequence is CASSPEMAGNEQFF.

The V and J genes are TRBV3-1 and TRBJ2-3; TCRdb's assignment of TRBD1 cannot be checked, as there is no DNA. The CDR3 extends over 16 amino acids. Germline CDR1 is LGHDT and CDR2 is YNNKEL (reference sequence). CDR3 loop: CASSQPGGTQTDTQYF.